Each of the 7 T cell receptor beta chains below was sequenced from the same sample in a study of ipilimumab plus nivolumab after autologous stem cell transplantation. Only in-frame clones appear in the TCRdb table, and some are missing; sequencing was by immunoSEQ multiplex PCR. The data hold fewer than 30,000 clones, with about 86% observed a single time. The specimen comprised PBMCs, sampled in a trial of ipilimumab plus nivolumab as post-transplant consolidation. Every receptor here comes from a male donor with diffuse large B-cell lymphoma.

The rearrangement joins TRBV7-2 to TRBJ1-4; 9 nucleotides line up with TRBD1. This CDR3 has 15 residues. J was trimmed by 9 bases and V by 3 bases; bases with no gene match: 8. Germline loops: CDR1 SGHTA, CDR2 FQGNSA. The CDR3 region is CASSFPPGQGQKLFF. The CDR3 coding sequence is TGTGCCAGCAGCTTCCCTCCGGGACAGGGTCAAAAACTGTTTTTT.

The CDR3 here is CAISERRGGEDTQYF. The CDR3 region has the DNA TGTGCCATCAGTGAGAGACGGGGTGGGGAGGATACGCAGTATTTT. The gene calls are TRBV10-3 and TRBJ2-3; weak D call: TRBD2 (5 bases). This CDR3 has 15 amino acids. Trimming shortened V by 2 bases and J by 6 bases, and 15 bases separated the two germline ends. Germline V lookup: CDR1 ENHRY, CDR2 SYGVKD.

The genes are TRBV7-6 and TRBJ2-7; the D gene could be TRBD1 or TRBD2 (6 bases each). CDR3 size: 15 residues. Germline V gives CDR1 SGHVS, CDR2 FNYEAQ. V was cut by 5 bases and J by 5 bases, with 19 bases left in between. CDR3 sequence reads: CASSRGTGGSNEQYF. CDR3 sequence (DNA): TGTGCCAGCAGCCGCGGAACCGGGGGCTCGAACGAGCAGTACTTC.

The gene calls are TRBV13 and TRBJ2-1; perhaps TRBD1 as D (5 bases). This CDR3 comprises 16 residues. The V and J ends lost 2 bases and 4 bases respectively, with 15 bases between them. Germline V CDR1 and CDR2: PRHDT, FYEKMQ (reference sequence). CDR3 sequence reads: CASSLRNRQPYNEQFF. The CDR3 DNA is TGTGCCAGCAGCTTAAGAAATCGACAGCCTTACAATGAGCAGTTCTTC.

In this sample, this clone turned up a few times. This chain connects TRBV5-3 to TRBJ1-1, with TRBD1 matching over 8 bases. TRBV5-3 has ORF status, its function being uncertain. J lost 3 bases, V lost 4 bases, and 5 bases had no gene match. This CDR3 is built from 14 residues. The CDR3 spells CARSPDREDTEAFF. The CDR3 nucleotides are TGTGCCAGAAGCCCGGACAGGGAGGACACTGAAGCTTTCTTT.

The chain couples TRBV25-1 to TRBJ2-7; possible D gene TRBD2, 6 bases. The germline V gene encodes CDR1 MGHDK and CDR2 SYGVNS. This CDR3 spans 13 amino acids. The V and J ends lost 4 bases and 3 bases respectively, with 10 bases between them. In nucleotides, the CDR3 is TGTGCCAGCAGTGCGCAGGGAGGCTACGAGCAGTACTTC. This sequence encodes CASSAQGGYEQYF.

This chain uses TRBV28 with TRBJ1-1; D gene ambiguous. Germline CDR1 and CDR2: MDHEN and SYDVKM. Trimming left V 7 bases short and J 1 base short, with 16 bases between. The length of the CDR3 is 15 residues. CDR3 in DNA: TGTGCCAGCAATGGTCCCGGACTGCCGAACACTGAAGCTTTCTTT. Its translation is CASNGPGLPNTEAFF.